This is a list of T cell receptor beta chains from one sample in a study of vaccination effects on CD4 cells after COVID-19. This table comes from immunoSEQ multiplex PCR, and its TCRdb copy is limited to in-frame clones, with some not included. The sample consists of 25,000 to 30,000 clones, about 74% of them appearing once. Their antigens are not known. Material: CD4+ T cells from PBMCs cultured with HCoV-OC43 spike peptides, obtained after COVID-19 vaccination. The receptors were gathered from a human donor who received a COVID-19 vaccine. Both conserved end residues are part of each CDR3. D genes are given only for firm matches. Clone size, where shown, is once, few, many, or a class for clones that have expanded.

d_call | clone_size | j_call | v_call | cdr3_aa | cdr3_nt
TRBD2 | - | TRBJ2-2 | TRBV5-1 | CASSLASGGDTGELFF | TGCGCCAGCAGCTTGGCCAGCGGGGGGGACACCGGGGAGCTGTTTTTT
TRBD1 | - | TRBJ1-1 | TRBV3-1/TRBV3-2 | CASSQEQGARIAFF | TGTGCCAGCAGCCAAGAACAGGGGGCGCGAATAGCTTTCTTT
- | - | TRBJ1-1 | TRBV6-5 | CASSPHRQEAFF | TGTGCCAGCAGCCCCCACCGGCAGGAAGCTTTCTTT
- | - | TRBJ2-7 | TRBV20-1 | CSASTGEGYEQYF | TGCAGTGCTAGTACGGGCGAAGGCTACGAGCAGTACTTC
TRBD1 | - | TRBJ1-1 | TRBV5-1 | CASSQSQGEEAFF | TGCGCCAGCAGTCAATCTCAGGGGGAGGAGGCTTTCTTT
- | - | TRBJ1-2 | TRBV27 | CASSPRGGYGYTF | TGTGCCAGCAGCCCCCGGGGGGGCTATGGCTACACCTTC
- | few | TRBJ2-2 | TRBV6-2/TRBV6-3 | CASSYYGRRELFF | TGTGCCAGCAGTTACTATGGACGGAGGGAGCTGTTTTTT
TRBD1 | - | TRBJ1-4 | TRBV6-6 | CASRARGQGEKLFF | TGTGCCAGCAGGGCTAGGGGGCAAGGTGAAAAACTGTTTTTT
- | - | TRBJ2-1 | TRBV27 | CASSFSYASEQFF | TGTGCCAGCAGTTTCTCCTACGCGAGTGAGCAGTTCTTC
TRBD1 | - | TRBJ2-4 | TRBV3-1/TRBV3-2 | CASSLPQGLQYF | TGTGCCAGCAGCCTCCCACAGGGGCTTCAGTACTTC
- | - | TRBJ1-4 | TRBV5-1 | CASSFLTDNEKLFF | TGCGCCAGCAGCTTCTTGACAGATAATGAAAAACTGTTTTTT
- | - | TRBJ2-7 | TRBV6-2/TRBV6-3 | CASSYPPGQRFSGQYF | TGTGCCAGCAGTTACCCCCCGGGACAAAGATTTTCCGGGCAGTACTTC
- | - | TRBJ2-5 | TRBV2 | CASRAGLAEETQYF | TGTGCCAGCAGAGCCGGGCTAGCCGAGGAGACCCAGTACTTC
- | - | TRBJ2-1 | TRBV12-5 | CASGFSRGYSYNEQFF | TGTGCTAGTGGTTTCTCAAGGGGGTATTCATACAATGAGCAGTTCTTC
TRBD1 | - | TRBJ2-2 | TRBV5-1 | CASSQGQGAAGELFF | TGCGCCAGCAGCCAGGGACAGGGGGCAGCCGGGGAGCTGTTTTTT
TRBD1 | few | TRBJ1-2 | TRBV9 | CASSAGTGDGYGYTF | TGTGCCAGCAGCGCCGGGACAGGGGACGGCTATGGCTACACCTTC
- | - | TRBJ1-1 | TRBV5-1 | CASSSGLTGVDTEAFF | TGCGCCAGCAGCTCGGGCCTCACGGGGGTCGACACTGAAGCTTTCTTT
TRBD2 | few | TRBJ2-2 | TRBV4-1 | CASRPGASGDTTGELFF | TGCGCCAGCCGGCCCGGGGCTAGCGGAGACACCACCGGGGAGCTGTTTTTT
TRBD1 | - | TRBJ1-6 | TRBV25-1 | CASGGQGQMDNSPLHF | TGTGCCAGCGGAGGACAGGGCCAAATGGATAATTCACCCCTCCACTTT
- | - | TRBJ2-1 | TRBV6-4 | CASSDLSNNEQFF | TGTGCCAGCAGTGACTTGTCGAACAATGAGCAGTTCTTC
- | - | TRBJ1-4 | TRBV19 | CASSLQVANEKLFF | TGTGCCAGTAGTTTACAGGTGGCTAATGAAAAACTGTTTTTT
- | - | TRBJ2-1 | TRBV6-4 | CASSLRTGGNEQFF | TGTGCCAGCAGTCTAAGGACTGGGGGCAATGAGCAGTTCTTC
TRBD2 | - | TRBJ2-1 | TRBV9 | CASSVLAGGDTQQFF | TGTGCCAGCAGCGTTTTAGCGGGAGGAGATACTCAGCAGTTCTTC
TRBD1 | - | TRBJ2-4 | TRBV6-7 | CASSAGQGDIQYF | TGTGCCAGCAGTGCCGGACAGGGAGACATTCAGTACTTC
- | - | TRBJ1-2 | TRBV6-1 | CASSKAGASYGYTF | TGTGCCAGCAGTAAAGCCGGGGCCTCCTATGGCTACACCTTC
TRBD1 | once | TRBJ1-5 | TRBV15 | CATSGLGQGRLPQSQHF | TGTGCCACCAGCGGGCTTGGACAGGGCCGGCTCCCCCAGTCCCAGCATTTT
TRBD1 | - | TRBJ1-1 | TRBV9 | CASALGDRDHTEAFF | TGTGCCAGCGCCCTCGGGGACAGGGATCACACTGAAGCTTTCTTT
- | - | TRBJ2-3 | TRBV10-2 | CASSATTDTQYF | TGCGCCAGCAGTGCAACCACAGATACGCAGTATTTT
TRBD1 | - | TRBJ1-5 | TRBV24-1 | CATSDSWDREDSNQPQHF | TGTGCCACCAGTGATTCGTGGGACAGGGAGGATAGCAATCAGCCCCAGCATTTT
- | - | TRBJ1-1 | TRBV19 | CASSLQTGLATEAFF | TGTGCCAGTAGTCTCCAAACAGGGTTAGCCACTGAAGCTTTCTTT
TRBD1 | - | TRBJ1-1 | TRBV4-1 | CASSLPRDRNTEAFF | TGCGCCAGCAGCCTCCCCCGGGACAGGAACACTGAAGCTTTCTTT
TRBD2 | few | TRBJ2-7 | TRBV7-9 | CASSPTSGRGYEQYF | TGTGCCAGCAGCCCTACCAGCGGGAGGGGCTACGAGCAGTACTTC
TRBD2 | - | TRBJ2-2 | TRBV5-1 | CASSSGTSGTGELFF | TGCGCCAGCAGCTCCGGGACTAGCGGCACCGGGGAGCTGTTTTTT
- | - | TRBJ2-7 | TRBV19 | CASSSTGGVTYEQYF | TGTGCCAGTAGTTCTACTGGGGGAGTTACCTACGAGCAGTACTTC
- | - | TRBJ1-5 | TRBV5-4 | CASSLEPERNQPQHF | TGTGCCAGCAGCTTGGAGCCAGAGCGCAATCAGCCCCAGCATTTT
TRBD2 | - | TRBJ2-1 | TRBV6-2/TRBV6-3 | CASSYSGLAGANEQFF | TGTGCCAGCAGTTACTCCGGCCTAGCGGGGGCCAATGAGCAGTTCTTC
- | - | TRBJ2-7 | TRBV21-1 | CASSKPTREQYF | TGTGCCAGCAGCAAACCCACCAGAGAGCAGTACTTC
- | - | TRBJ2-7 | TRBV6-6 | CASSYLTGGGYEQYF | TGTGCCAGCAGTTATTTAACAGGAGGCGGATACGAGCAGTACTTC
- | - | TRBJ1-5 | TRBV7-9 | CASSLAGIPNQPQHF | TGTGCCAGCAGCTTAGCTGGTATCCCCAATCAGCCCCAGCATTTT
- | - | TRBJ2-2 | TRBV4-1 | CASSQGRGNTGELFF | TGCGCCAGCAGCCAAGGGAGGGGGAACACCGGGGAGCTGTTTTTT
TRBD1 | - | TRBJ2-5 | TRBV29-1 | CSVSGTGGLETQYF | TGCAGCGTGTCCGGGACAGGGGGCTTGGAGACCCAGTACTTC
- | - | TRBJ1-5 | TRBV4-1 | CASSSRTGNQPQHF | TGCGCCAGCAGCAGCCGGACAGGCAATCAGCCCCAGCATTTT
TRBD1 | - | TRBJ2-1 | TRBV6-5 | CASRPGTGGYNEQFF | TGTGCCAGCAGACCCGGGACAGGGGGCTACAATGAGCAGTTCTTC
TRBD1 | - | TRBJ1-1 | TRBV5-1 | CASSTGTVGNRGTEAFF | TGCGCCAGCAGCACCGGGACAGTGGGAAATAGAGGCACTGAAGCTTTCTTT
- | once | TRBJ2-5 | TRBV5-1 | CASSLGGILQETQYF | TGCGCCAGCAGCTTGGGGGGGATTTTACAAGAGACTCAGTACTTC
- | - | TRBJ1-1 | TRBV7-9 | CAIPGRMNTEAFF | TGTGCCATCCCGGGACGGATGAACACTGAAGCTTTCTTT